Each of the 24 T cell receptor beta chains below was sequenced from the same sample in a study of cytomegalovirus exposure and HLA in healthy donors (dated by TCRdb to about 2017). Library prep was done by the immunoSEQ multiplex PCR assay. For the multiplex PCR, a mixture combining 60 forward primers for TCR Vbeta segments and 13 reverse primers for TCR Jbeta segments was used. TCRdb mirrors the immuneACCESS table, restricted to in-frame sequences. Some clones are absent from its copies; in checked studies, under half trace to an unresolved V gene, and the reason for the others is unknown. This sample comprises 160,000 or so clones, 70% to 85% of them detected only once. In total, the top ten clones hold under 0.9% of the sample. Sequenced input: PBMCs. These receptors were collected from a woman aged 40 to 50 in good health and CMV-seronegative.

The CDR3 sequence: CASSLGPYNEQFF. In DNA form, the CDR3 reads TGTGCCAGCAGCTTGGGGCCCTACAATGAGCAGTTCTTC. The J gene is TRBJ2-1, the V gene TRBV5-4; D is undetermined. Germline V gives CDR1 SGHNT, CDR2 YYREEE (reference sequence). The V gene lost 0 bases and the J gene lost 2 bases, with 3 bases spanning the gap. This CDR3 is built from 13 residues.

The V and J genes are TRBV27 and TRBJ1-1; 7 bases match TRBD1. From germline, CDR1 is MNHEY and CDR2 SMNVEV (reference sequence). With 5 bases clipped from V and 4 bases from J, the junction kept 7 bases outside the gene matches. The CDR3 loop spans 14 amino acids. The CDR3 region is CASSRGQVGTEAFF. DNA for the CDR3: TGTGCCAGCAGTCGCGGACAGGTGGGCACTGAAGCTTTCTTT.

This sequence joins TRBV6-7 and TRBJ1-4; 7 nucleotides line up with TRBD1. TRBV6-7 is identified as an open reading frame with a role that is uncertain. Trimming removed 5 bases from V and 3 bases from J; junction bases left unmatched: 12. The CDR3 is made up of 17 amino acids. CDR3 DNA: TGTGCCAGCAGTCCAAGCCTACGGGACAGCTCTAATGAAAAACTGTTTTTT. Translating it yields CASSPSLRDSSNEKLFF.

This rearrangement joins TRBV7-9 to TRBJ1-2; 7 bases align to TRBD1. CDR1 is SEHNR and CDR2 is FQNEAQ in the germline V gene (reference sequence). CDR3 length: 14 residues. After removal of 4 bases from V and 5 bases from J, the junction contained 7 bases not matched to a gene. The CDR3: CASSSTGRTYGYTF. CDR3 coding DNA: TGTGCCAGCAGCTCGACAGGGAGAACTTATGGCTACACCTTC.

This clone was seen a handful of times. CDR3 sequence reads: CASSLGTSGNYEQYF. Here the CDR3 DNA reads TGTGCCAGCAGCCTCGGGACTAGCGGGAACTACGAGCAGTACTTC. V gene TRBV27 combines with J gene TRBJ2-7; 13 bases agree with TRBD2. This CDR3 has 15 amino acids. The germline CDR1 and CDR2 sequences are MNHEY and SMNVEV (reference sequence). The ends lost 6 bases at V and 3 bases at J; junction bases unmatched: 5.

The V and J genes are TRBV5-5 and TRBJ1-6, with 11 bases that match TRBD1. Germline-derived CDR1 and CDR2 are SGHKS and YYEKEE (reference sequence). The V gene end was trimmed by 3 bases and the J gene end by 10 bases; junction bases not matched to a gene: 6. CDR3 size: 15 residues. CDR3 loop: CASSSGTGGDSPLHF. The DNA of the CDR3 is TGTGCCAGCAGCTCGGGGACAGGGGGAGACTCACCCCTCCACTTT. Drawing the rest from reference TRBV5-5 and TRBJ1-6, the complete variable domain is DAGVTQSPTHLIKTRGQQVTLRCSPISGHKSVSWYQQVLGQGPQFIFQYYEKEERGRGNFPDRFSARQFPNYSSELNVNALLLGDSALYLCASSSGTGGDSPLHFGNGTRLTVT.

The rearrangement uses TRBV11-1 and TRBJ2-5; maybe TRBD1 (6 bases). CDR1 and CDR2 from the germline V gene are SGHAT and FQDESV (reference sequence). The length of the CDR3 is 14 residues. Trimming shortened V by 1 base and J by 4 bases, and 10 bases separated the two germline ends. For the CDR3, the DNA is TGTGCCAGCAGCTTAGTCAGGGGCCGAGAGACCCAGTACTTC. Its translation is CASSLVRGRETQYF.

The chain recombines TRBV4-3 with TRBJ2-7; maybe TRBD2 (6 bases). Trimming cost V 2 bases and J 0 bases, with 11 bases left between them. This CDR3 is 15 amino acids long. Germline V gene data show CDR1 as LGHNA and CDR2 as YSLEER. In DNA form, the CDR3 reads TGCGCCAGCAGCCAAACGTACGGGGGCTCCTACGAGCAGTACTTC. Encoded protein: CASSQTYGGSYEQYF.

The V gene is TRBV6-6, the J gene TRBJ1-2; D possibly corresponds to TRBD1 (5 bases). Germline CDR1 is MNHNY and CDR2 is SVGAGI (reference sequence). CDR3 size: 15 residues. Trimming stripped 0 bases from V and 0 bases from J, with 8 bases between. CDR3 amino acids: CASSYSTVTNYGYTF. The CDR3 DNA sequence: TGTGCCAGCAGTTACTCGACAGTTACTAACTATGGCTACACCTTC.

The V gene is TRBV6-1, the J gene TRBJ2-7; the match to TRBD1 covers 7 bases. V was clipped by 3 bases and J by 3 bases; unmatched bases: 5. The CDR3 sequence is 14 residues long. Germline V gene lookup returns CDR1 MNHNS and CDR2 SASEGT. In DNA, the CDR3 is TGTGCCAGCAGTGATAGGACAGGCCACTACGAGCAGTACTTC. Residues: CASSDRTGHYEQYF.

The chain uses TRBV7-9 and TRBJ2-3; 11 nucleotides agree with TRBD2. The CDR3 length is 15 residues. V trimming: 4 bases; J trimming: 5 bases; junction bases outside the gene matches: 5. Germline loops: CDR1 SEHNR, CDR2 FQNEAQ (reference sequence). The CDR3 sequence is CASSYSGRAVDTQYF. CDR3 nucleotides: TGTGCCAGCAGCTATAGCGGGAGGGCCGTAGATACGCAGTATTTT.

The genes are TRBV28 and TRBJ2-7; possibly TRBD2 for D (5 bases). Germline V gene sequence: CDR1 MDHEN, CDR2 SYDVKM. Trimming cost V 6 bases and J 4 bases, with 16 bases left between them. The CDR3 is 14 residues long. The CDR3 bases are TGTGCCAGCAGCCCGGTCCCGAGGGCTTACGAGCAGTACTTC. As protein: CASSPVPRAYEQYF.

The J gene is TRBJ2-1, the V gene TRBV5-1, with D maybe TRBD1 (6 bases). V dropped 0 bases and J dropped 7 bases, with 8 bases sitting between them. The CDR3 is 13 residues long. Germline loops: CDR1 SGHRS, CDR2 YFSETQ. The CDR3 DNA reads TGCGCCAGCAGCTTGGACAGGGCGAATGAGCAGTTCTTC. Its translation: CASSLDRANEQFF.

CDR3 sequence (DNA): TGTGCCAGCAGCTTGGCCGGGAGTATGGAGACCTATAATTCACCCCTCCACTTT. Protein sequence: CASSLAGSMETYNSPLHF. The rearrangement links TRBV5-6 to TRBJ1-6; D is uncertain. CDR1 and CDR2 (germline): SGHDT, YYEEEE. Trimming stripped 0 bases from V and 2 bases from J, with 15 bases between. The CDR3 has 18 residues.

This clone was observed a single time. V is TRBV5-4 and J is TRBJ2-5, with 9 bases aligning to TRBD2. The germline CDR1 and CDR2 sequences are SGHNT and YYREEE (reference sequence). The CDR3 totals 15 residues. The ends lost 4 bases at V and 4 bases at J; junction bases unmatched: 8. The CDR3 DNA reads TGTGCCAGCAGCGCTTCGGGGCGGGAGGGAGAGACCCAGTACTTC. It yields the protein CASSASGREGETQYF.

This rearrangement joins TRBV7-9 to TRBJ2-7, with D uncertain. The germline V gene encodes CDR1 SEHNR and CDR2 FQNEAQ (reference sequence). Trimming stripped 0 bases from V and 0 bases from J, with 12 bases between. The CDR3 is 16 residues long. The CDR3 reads CASSLATADSSYEQYF. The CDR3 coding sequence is TGTGCCAGCAGCTTAGCGACTGCAGATAGCTCCTACGAGCAGTACTTC.

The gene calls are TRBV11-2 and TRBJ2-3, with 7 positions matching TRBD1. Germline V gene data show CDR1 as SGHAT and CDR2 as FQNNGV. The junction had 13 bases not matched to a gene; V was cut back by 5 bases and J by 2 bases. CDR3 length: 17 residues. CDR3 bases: TGTGCCAGCAGCATCCGGCTTGGGGACAGCATCACAGATACGCAGTATTTT. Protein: CASSIRLGDSITDTQYF.

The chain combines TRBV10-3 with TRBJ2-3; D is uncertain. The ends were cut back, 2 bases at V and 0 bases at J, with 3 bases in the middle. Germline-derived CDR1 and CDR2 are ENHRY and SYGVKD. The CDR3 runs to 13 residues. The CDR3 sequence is CAISETSTDTQYF. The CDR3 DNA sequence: TGTGCCATCAGTGAGACTAGCACAGATACGCAGTATTTT.

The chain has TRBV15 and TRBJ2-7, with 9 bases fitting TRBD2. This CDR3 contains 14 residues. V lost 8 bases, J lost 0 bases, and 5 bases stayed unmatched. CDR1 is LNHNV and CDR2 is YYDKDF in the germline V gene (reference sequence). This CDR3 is CATGAGGTSYEQYF. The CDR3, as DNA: TGTGCCACCGGAGCGGGGGGCACCTCCTACGAGCAGTACTTC.

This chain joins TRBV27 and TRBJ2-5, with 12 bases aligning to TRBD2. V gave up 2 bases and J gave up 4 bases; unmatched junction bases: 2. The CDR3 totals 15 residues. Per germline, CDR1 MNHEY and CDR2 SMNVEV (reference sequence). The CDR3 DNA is TGTGCCAGCAGTTTACTAGCGGGGGGGTCAGAGACCCAGTACTTC. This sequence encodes CASSLLAGGSETQYF.

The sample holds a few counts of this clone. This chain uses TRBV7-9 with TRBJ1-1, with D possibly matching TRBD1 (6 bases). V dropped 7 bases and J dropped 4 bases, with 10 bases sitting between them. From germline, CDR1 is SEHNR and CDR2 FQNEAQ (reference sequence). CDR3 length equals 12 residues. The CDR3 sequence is CASNPGVTEAFF. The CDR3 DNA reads TGTGCCAGCAATCCAGGGGTCACTGAAGCTTTCTTT.

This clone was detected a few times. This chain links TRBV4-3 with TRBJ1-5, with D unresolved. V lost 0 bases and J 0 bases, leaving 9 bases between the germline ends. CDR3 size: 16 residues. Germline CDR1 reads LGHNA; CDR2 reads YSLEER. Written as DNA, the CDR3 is TGCGCCAGCAGCCAAGACCGGGGTTCTAGCAATCAGCCCCAGCATTTT. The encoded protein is CASSQDRGSSNQPQHF.

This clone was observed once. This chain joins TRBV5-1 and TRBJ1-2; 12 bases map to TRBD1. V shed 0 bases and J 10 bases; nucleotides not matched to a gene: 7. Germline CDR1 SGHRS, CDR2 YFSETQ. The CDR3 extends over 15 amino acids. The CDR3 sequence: CASSLGPGQGAAYTF. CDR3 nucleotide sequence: TGCGCCAGCAGCTTGGGACCGGGACAGGGGGCGGCCTACACCTTC.

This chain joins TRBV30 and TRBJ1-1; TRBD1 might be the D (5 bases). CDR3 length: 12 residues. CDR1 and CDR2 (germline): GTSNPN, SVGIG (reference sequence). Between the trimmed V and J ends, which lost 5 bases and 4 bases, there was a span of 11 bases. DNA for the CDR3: TGTGCCTGGCGGGCAGGGCTCACTGAAGCTTTCTTT. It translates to CAWRAGLTEAFF.